This T cell receptor (beta chain) came from a study of blood T cells in healthy people across ages (dated by TCRdb to about 2015). For the study in its entirety: In model experiments, roughly one uniquely barcoded TCR beta cDNA molecule per two T cells was captured by template switching. Donors were grouped into four age groups: young (average about 15 years), middle-aged (around 39), aged (around 60) and long-lived (approximately 78). Two additional independent replicas of 1 million unique cDNA reads from the same blood draw were analyzed for two donors (one aged 18 to 29 and one aged 80 or older). To avoid experimental bias, donors of different ages were spread randomly across the sequencing lanes. Age-related changes in TCR beta repertoire diversity were measured in the study by deep sequencing normalized with unique cDNA molecular identifiers. Findings and caveats that apply to the study as a whole: Estimates of total diversity based on one million sequenced T cells were considered lower bounds and underestimates. As age increased, observed TCR beta diversity per million T cells dropped in a roughly linear way, and a significant reduction was already evident by age around 41. Donor CMV infection status was unknown, potentially confounding age-related changes in expanded clonotypes. Bulk unsorted PBMC profiling prevented conclusive comparison of naive and antigen-experienced compartments. Compared with the aged group, the long-lived group had more naive CD4+ T cells, fewer expanded clones and increased TCR diversity, a pattern suggesting age selection. The percentage of naive T cells measured by flow cytometry correlated strongly with observed TCR beta diversity.

The library was obtained by 5' RACE. Sequencing relied on an Illumina HiSeq 2500. A second PCR of about 6 to 11 cycles was performed with a sample-barcoded 5' primer and a J-beta primer mix. A unique molecular identifier was introduced onto each TCR beta cDNA molecule by a template-switch 5' adaptor carrying 12 random nucleotides. At least 2.5 million CDR3-containing paired-end reads were obtained from each sample. First-strand cDNA synthesis was performed from all RNA using the Mint cDNA synthesis kit, with priming by a TRBC-specific oligonucleotide. Following uracil-DNA glycosylase treatment, a first 18-cycle PCR with universal primers M1SS and BC2_uni_R was performed on all cDNA. Turning to the authors' computational methods: Normalization of each sample was performed by random selection of 1 million high-quality reads, each carrying a distinct molecular identifier. Instead of being binned into consensus sequences, reads with shared molecular identifiers were discarded. MiTCR, set to a Q25 quality threshold and the strictest error-elimination algorithm, was used for CDR3 identification, clonotype clustering and error correction. A nonparametric unseen species model with Euler transformation was used to estimate lower-bound total TCR beta diversity. TCRdb reanalyzed the raw reads on its own, using fastp at Q25 for trimming and MiXCR for clone calling, and kept in-frame beta chains. A single entry per CDR3 protein holds the most common genes and DNA from its merged rows. The authors' filters were not applied to this entry. For this sample the table gives about 1.7 million distinct CDR3 sequences, of which 28% were detected only once. More than 6% of the sample rests with the top ten.

To note about this clonotype: Its cognate antigen has yet to be identified. The record has no base qualities; no much larger clone is one base away.

The CDR3 covers 15 residues, taking in both the cysteine and the phenylalanine. The only DNA kept is the CDR3, 45 bases in frame from the first base. Systemically healthy Caucasian individuals from Russia, some 36 in total and aged roughly 6 to 95 years, were included as donors. Approximately 9.3 milliliters of peripheral blood were drawn from each donor into EDTA-treated Vacutainer tubes. Ficoll-Paque density-gradient centrifugation was used to isolate PBMCs, with at least 6 million obtained per sample. Total RNA, at least 5.5 micrograms per sample, was extracted from PBMCs with Trizol reagent. Naive CD45RAhigh/CD27high T cell percentages were measured by flow cytometry on a PBMC aliquot from every donor.

The V and J segments used are TRBV21-1 and TRBJ2-1; the D segment call TRBD2 is taken from the table without a DNA check. TRBV21-1 is designated a pseudogene. The sequenced sample consisted of blood. The TCR sequence derives from a woman under 40 in good health. The CDR3 is CAGSKGTSGSNERFF. The DNA is TGTGCCGGCAGCAAAGGGACTAGCGGGAGCAATGAGCGGTTCTTC.